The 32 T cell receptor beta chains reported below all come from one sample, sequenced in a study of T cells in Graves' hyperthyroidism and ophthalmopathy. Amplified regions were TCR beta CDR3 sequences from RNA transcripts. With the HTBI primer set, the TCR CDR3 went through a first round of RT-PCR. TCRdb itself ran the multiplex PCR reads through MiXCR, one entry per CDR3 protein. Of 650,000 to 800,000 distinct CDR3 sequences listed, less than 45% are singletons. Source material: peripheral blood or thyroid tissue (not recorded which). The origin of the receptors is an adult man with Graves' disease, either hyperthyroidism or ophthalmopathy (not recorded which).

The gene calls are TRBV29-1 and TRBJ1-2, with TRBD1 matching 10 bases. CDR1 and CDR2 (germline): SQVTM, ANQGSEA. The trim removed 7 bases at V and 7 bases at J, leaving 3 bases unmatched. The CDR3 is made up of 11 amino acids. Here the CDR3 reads CSDGTGAGYTF. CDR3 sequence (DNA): TGCAGCGACGGGACAGGGGCTGGCTACACCTTC.

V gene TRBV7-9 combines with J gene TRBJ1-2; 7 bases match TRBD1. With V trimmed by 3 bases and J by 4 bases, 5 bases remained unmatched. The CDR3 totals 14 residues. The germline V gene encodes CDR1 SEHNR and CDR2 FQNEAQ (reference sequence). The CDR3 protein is CASSLWGQIYGYTF. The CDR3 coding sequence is TGTGCCAGCAGCTTGTGGGGACAGATCTATGGCTACACCTTC.

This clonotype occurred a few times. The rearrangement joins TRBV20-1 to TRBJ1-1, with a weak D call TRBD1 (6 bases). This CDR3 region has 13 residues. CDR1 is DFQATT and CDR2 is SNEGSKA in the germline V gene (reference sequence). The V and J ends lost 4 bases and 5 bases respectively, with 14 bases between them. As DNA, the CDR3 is TGCAGTGCTATCCGACAGGTAAGGACTGAAGCTTTCTTT. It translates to CSAIRQVRTEAFF.

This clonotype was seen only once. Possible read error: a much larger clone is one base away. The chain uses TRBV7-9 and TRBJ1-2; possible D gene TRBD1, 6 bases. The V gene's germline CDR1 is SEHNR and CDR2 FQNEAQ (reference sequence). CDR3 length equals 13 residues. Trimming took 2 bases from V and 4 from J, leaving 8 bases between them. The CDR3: CASSLPGAYGYTF. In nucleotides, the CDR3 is TGTGCCAGCAGCTTACCGGGGGCCTATGGCTACACCTTC.

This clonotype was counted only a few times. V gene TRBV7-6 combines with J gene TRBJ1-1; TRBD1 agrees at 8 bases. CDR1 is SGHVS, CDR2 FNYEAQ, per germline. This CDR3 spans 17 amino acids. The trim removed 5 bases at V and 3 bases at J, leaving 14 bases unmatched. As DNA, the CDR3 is TGTGCCAGCAGCCGACGTTCTCTACAGGGGGTTGACACTGAAGCTTTCTTT. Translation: CASSRRSLQGVDTEAFF.

In nucleotides, the CDR3 is TGCAGCGTTGGGACAGGGAGGAGTGCTGAAGCTTTCTTT. Translation gives CSVGTGRSAEAFF. The gene calls are TRBV29-1 and TRBJ1-1, with 8 bases aligning to TRBD1. Looked up from germline, CDR1 is SQVTM and CDR2 is ANQGSEA. Trimming cost V 4 bases and J 6 bases; bases outside gene matches: 7. The CDR3 runs 13 residues.

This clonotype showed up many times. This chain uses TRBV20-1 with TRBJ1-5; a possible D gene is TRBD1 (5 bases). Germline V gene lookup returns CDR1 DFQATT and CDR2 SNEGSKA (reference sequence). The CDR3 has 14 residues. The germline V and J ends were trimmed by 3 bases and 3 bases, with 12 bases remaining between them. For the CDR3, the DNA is TGCAGTGCTAGGTCCGGGGCGGACAATCAGCCCCAGCATTTT. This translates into CSARSGADNQPQHF.

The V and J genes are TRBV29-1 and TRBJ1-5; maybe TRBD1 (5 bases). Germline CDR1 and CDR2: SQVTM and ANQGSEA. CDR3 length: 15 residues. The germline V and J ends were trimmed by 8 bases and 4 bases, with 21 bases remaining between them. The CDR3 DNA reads TGCAGCTTGGGTATTGGACAAGACTTTAATCAGCCCCAGCATTTT. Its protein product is CSLGIGQDFNQPQHF.

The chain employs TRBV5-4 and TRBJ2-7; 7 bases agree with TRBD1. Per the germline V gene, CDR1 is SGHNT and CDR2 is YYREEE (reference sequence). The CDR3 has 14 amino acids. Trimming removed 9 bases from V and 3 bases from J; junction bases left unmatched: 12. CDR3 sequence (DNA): TGTGCCACCAAAACAGGGGTATCAGGCTACGAGCAGTACTTC. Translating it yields CATKTGVSGYEQYF.

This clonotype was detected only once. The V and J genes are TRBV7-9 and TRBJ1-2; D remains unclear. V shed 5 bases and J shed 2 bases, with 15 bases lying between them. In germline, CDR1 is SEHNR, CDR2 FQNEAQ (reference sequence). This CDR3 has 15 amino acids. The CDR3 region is CASSLRTVVNYGYTF. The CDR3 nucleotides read TGTGCCAGCAGCCTGCGGACGGTTGTGAACTATGGCTACACCTTC.

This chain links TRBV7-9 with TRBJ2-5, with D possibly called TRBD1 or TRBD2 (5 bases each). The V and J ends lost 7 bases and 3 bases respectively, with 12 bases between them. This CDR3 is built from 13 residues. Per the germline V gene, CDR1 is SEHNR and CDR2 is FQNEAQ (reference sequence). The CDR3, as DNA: TGTGCCAGCACGGTGGGACGGAAAGAGACCCAGTACTTC. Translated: CASTVGRKETQYF.

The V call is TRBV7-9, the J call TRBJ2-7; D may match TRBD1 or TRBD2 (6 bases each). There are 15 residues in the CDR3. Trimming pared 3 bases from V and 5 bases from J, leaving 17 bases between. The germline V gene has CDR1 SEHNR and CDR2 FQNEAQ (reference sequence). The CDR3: CASSLTPGGHDEQYF. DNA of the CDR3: TGTGCCAGCAGCTTGACCCCCGGGGGACACGACGAGCAGTACTTC.

The CDR3 bases are TGTGCCAGCAGCCCGGGGGAGGAGTCACCCCTCCACTTT. It yields the protein CASSPGEESPLHF. The chain uses TRBV7-8 and TRBJ1-6; TRBD1 might be the D (5 bases). V was clipped by 5 bases and J by 10 bases, with 12 bases between them. This CDR3 is 13 amino acids long. Germline V gives CDR1 SGHVS, CDR2 FQNEAQ.

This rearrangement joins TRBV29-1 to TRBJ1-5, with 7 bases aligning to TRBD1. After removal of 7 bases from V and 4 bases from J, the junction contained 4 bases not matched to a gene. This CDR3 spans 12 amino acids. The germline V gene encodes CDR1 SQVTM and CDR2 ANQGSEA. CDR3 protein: CSAGQLNQPQHF. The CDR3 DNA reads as TGCAGCGCGGGACAGCTTAATCAGCCCCAGCATTTT.

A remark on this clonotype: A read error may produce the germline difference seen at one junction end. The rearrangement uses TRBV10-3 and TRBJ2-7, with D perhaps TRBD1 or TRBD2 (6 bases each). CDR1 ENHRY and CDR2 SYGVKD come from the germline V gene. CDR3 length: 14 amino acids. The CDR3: CASSYLGGGYEQYF. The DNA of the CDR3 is TGTGCCAGCAGTTACCTTGGAGGGGGCTACGAGCAGTACTTC.

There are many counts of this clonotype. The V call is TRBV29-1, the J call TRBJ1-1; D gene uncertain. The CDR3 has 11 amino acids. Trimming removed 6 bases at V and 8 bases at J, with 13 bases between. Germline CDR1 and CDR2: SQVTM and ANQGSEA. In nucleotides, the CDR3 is TGCAGCGTCACGACGTTGGTAGAAGCTTTCTTT. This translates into CSVTTLVEAFF.

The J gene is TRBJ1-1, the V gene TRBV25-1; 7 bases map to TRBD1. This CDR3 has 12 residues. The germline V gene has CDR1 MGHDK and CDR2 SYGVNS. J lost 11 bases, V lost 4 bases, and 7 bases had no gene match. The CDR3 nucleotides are TGTGCCAGCAGTGTAGACAGGGTTTGCGCTTTCTTT. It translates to CASSVDRVCAFF.

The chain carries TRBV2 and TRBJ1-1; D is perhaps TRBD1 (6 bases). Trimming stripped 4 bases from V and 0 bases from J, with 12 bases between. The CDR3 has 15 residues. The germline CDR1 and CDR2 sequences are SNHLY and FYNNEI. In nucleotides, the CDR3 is TGTGCCAGCAGTGCTAACACAGGGATGAACACTGAAGCTTTCTTT. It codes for CASSANTGMNTEAFF.

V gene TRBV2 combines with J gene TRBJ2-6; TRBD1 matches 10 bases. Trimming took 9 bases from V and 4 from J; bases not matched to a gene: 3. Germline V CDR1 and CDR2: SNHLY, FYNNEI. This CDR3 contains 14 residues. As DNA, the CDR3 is TGTGCCAGGGGGACAGGGGCAGGGGCCAACGTCCTGACTTTC. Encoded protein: CARGTGAGANVLTF.

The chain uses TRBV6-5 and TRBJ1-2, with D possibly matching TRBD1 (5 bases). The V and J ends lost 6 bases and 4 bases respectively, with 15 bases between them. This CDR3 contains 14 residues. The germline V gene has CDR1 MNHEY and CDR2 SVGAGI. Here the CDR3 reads CASRRLGDRYGYTF. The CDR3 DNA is TGTGCCAGCAGGAGACTAGGGGATCGCTATGGCTACACCTTC.

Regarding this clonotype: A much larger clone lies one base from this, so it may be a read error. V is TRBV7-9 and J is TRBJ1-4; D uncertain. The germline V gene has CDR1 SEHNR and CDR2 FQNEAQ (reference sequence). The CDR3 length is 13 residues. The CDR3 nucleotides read TGTGCCAGCAGCTTGTCAACTAATAAAAAACTGTTTTTT. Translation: CASSLSTNKKLFF.

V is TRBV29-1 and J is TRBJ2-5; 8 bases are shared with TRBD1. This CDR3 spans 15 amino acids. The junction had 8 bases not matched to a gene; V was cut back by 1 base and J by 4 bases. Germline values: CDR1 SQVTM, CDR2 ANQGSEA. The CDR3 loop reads CSVEAAGGVLETQYF. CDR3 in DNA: TGCAGCGTTGAAGCGGCAGGGGGCGTTTTAGAGACCCAGTACTTC. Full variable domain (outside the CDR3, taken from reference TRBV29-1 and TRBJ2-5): SAVISQKPSRDICQRGTSLTIQCQVDSQVTMMFWYRQQPGQSLTLIATANQGSEATYESGFVIDKFPISRPNLTFSTLTVSNMSPEDSSIYLCSVEAAGGVLETQYFGPGTRLLVL.

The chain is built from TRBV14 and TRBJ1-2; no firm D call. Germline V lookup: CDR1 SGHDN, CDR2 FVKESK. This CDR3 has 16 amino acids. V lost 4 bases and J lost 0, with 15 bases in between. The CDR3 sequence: CASSPAVFGANYGYTF. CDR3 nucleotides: TGTGCCAGCAGCCCGGCGGTCTTTGGGGCTAACTATGGCTACACCTTC.

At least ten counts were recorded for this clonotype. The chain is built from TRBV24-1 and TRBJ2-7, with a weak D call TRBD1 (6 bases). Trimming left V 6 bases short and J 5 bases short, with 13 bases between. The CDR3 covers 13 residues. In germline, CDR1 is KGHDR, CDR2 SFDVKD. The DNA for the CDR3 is TGTGCCACCAGTCAAGGGGGAGTAAACGAGCAGTACTTC. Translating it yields CATSQGGVNEQYF.

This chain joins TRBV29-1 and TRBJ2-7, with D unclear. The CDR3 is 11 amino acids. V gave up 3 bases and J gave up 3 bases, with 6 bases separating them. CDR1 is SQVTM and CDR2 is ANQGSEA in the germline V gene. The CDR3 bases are TGCAGCGTTGAGCTCCGCTACGAGCAGTACTTC. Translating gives CSVELRYEQYF.

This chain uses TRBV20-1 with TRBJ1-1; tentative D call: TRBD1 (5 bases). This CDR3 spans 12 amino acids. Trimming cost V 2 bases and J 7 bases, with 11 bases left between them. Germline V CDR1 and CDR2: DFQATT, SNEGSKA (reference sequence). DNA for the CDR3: TGCAGTGCTAGACAGGGAGCCTATGAAGCTTTCTTT. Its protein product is CSARQGAYEAFF.

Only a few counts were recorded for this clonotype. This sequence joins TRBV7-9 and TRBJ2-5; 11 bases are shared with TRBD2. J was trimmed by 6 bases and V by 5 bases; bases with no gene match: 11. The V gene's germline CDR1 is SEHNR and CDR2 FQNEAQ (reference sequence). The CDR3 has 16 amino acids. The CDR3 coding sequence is TGTGCCAGCAGCCCCGTAGCGGGGGGGCCTGGGAAGACCCAGTACTTC. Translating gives CASSPVAGGPGKTQYF.

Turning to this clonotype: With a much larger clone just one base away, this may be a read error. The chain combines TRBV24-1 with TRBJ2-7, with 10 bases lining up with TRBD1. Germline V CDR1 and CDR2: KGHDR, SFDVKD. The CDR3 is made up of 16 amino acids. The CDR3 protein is CATNDPKGQGTHEQYF. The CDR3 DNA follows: TGTGCCACCAATGATCCCAAGGGACAGGGGACCCACGAGCAGTACTTC.

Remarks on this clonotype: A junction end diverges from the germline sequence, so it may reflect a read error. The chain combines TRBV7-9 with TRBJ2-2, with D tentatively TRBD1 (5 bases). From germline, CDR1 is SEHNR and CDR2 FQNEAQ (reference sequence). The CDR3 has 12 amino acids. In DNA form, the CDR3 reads TGCGACAGCCTACGGGACACCGGGGAGCTGTTTTTT. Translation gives CDSLRDTGELFF.

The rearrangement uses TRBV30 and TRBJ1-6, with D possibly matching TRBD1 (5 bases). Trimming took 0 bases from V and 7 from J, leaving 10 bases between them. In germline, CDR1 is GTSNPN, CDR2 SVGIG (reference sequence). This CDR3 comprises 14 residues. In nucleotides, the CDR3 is TGTGCCTGGAGTGTAGGGGCAGCAAATTCACCCCTCCACTTT. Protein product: CAWSVGAANSPLHF.

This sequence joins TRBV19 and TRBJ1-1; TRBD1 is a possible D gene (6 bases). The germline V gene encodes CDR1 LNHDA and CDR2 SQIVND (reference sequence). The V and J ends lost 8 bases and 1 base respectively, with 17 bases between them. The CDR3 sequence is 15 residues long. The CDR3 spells CASRSEGGRNTEAFF. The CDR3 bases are TGTGCCAGTCGGTCAGAGGGGGGCCGGAACACTGAAGCTTTCTTT.

CDR3 coding DNA: TGTGCCAGCAGCGCGGCCGGGACAGGGCCCAATGGGGCCAACGTCCTGACTTTC. It translates to CASSAAGTGPNGANVLTF. This rearrangement joins TRBV9 to TRBJ2-6; 9 bases map to TRBD1. Unmatched junction bases numbered 10, after V lost 3 bases and J lost 3 bases. The length of the CDR3 is 18 residues. Germline loops: CDR1 SGDLS, CDR2 YYNGEE.